The sequence of this T cell receptor beta chain was determined in a study of blood T cell repertoires in COVID-19. In the authors' workflow: Using reference gene primer amplification, nucleated cell counts were estimated. Data came from immunoSEQ multiplex PCR; TCRdb stores just in-frame clones and leaves some out. Clone size and V and J calls were adopted from that table, with D and trimming inferred from the DNA. The data hold 200,000 to 300,000 clones, with around 84% observed a single time. CDR3 length equals 13 residues. V was trimmed by 6 bases and J by 2 bases, leaving 11 bases between them. Germline CDR1 and CDR2: SQVTM and ANQGSEA.

V is TRBV29-1 and J is TRBJ1-5; no definite D call. This clonotype originated in a man aged 55 to 70 with acute or convalescent COVID-19. The sequenced sample was peripheral blood. The CDR3 nucleotides read TGCAGCGTCCGAGAGAATGGCAATCAGCCCCAGCATTTT. Its translation: CSVRENGNQPQHF. Drawing the rest from reference TRBV29-1 and TRBJ1-5, the complete variable domain is SAVISQKPSRDICQRGTSLTIQCQVDSQVTMMFWYRQQPGQSLTLIATANQGSEATYESGFVIDKFPISRPNLTFSTLTVSNMSPEDSSIYLCSVRENGNQPQHFGDGTRLSIL.